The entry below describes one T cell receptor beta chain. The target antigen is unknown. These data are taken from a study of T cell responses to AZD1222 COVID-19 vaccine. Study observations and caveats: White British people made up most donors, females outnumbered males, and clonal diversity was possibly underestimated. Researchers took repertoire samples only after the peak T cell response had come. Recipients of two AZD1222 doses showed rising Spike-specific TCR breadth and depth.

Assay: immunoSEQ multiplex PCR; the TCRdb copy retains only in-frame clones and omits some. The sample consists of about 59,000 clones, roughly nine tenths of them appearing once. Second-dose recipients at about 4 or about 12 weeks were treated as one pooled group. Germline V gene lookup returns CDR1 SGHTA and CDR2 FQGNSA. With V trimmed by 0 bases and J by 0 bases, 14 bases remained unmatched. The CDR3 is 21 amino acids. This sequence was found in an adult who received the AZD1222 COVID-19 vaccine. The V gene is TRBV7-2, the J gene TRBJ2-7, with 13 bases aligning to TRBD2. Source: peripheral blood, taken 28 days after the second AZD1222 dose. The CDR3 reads CASSLAPGLAGAGYNSYEQYF. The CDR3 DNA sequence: TGTGCCAGCAGCTTAGCTCCCGGACTAGCGGGAGCCGGCTACAACTCCTACGAGCAGTACTTC.